Reported below is one T cell receptor (beta chain). The antigen remains unidentified. This record belongs to a study of T cells in Graves' hyperthyroidism and ophthalmopathy. Approximately 10 ml of fresh peripheral blood supplied the PBMCs. Broader study findings: Among thyroid clonotypes expanded above 0.001, most also appeared in blood. Before onset, ophthalmopathy was predicted by the model a median 6.5 months earlier.

Authors of the study amplified TCR beta CDR3 regions from RNA transcripts. With the HTBI primer set, the TCR CDR3 went through a first round of RT-PCR. TCRdb re-called the multiplex PCR reads through MiXCR, storing one row per CDR3 protein. The sample includes approximately 690,000 distinct CDR3 sequences, 20% of them seen just once. This CDR3 has 13 residues. V was cut by 6 bases and J by 10 bases, with 13 bases left in between. Germline loops: CDR1 MNHEY, CDR2 SMNVEV (reference sequence). The material sequenced was blood. The sequence was collected from a man aged 30 to 39 with Graves' ophthalmopathy. The chain is built from TRBV27 and TRBJ1-6; no firm D call. The CDR3 region has the DNA TGTGCCAGCAGAGAACATAGCGGCTCACCCCTCCACTTT. Translated: CASREHSGSPLHF.